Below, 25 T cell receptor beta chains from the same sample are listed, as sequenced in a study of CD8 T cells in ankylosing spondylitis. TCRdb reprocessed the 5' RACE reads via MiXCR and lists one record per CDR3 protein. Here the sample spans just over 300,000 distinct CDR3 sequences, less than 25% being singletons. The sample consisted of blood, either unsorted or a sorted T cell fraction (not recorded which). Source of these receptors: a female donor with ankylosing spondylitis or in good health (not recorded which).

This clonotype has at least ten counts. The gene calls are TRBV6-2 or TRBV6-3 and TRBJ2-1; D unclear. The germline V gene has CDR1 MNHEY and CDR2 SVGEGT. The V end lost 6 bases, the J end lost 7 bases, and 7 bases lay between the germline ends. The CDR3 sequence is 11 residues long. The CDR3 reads CASSRRNEQFF. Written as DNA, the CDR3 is TGTGCCAGCAGCCGACGAAATGAGCAGTTCTTC.

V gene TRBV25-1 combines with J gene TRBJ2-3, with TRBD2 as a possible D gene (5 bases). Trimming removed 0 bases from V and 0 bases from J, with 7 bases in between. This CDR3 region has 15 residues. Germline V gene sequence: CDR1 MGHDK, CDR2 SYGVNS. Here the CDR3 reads CASSEYRDSTDTQYF. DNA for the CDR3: TGTGCCAGCAGTGAATATCGGGATAGCACAGATACGCAGTATTTT.

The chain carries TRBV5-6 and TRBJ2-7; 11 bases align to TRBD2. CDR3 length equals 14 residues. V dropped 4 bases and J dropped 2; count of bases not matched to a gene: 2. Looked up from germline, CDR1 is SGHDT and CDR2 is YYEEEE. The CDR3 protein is CASSATSGTYEQYF. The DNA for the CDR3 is TGTGCCAGCAGCGCGACTAGCGGGACCTACGAGCAGTACTTC.

CDR3 residues: CATSRDPRTEAFF. CDR3 bases: TGTGCCACCAGCAGAGATCCACGGACTGAAGCTTTCTTT. V gene TRBV15 combines with J gene TRBJ1-1; D remains ambiguous. V lost 0 bases and J 5 bases, leaving 7 bases between the germline ends. Germline CDR1 and CDR2: LNHNV and YYDKDF (reference sequence). This CDR3 is 13 amino acids long.

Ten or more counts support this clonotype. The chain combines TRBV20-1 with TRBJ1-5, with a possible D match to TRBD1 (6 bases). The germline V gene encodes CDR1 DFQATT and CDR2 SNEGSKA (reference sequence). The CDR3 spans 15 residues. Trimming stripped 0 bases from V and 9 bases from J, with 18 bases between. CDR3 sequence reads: CSARDPRWGAAPQHF. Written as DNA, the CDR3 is TGCAGTGCTAGAGACCCCAGGTGGGGGGCTGCGCCCCAGCATTTT.

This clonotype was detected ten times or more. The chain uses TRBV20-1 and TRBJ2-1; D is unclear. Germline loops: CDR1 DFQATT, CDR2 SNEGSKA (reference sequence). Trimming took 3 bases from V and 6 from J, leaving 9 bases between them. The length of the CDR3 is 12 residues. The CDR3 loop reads CSARALGNEQFF. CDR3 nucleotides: TGCAGTGCTAGGGCCCTAGGCAATGAGCAGTTCTTC.

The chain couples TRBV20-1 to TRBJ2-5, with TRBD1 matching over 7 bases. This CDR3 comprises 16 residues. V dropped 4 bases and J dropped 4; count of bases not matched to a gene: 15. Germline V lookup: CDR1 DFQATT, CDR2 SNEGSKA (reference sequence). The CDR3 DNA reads TGCAGTGCTATGACCCTCAGGAAGGGGGCAGGAGAGACCCAGTACTTC. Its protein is CSAMTLRKGAGETQYF.

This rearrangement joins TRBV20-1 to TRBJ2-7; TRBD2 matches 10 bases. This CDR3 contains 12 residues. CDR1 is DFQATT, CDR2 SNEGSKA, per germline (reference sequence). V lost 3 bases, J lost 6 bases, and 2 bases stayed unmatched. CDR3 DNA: TGCAGTGCTAGGGGACTAGCGACCGAGCAGTACTTC. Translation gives CSARGLATEQYF.

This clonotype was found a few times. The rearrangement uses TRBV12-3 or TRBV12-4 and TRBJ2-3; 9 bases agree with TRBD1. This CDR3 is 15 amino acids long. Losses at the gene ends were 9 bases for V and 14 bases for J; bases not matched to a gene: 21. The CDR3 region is CASNTPGQGTISGYF. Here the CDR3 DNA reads TGTGCCAGTAACACTCCGGGACAGGGAACAATATCGGGGTATTTT.

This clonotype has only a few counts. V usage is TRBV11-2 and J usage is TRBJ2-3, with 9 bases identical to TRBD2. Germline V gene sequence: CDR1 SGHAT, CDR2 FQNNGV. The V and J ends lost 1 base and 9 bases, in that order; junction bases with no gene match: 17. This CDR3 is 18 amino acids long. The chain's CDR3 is CASSLGPGVAGDGVTQYF. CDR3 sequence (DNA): TGTGCCAGCAGCTTAGGCCCGGGGGTAGCGGGAGATGGAGTCACGCAGTATTTT.

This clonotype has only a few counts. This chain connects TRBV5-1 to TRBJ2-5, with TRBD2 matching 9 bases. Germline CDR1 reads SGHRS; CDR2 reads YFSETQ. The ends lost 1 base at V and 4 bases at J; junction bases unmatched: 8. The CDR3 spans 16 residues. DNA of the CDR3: TGCGCCAGCAGCTTGAACCCAGCGGGAGGAGGAGAGACCCAGTACTTC. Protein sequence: CASSLNPAGGGETQYF.

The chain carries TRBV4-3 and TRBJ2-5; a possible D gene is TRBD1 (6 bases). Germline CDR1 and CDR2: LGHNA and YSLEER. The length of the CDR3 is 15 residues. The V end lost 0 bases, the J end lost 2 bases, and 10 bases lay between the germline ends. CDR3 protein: CASSQDTRGQETQYF. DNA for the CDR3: TGCGCCAGCAGCCAAGATACCAGGGGACAAGAGACCCAGTACTTC.

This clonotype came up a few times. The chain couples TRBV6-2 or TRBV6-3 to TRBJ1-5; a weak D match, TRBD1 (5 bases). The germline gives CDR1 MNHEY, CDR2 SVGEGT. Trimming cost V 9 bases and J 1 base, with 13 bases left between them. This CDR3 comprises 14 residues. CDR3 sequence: CASLRDGSNQPQHF. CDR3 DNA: TGTGCCAGTCTCCGGGACGGAAGCAATCAGCCCCAGCATTTT.

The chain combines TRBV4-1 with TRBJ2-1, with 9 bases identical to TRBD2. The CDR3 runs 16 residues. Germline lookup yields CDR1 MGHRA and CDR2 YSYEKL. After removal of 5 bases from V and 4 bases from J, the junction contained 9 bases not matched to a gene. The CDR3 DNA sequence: TGCGCCAGCAGCGTACGCGGGAGGGCCGAGTACAATGAGCAGTTCTTC. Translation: CASSVRGRAEYNEQFF.

The chain's CDR3 is CASSLRTGGRTGELFF. Here the CDR3 DNA reads TGTGCCAGCAGTCTACGGACTGGCGGTAGGACCGGGGAGCTGTTTTTT. The gene calls are TRBV12-3 or TRBV12-4 and TRBJ2-2, with D possibly being TRBD2 (5 bases). This CDR3 has 16 amino acids. V shed 5 bases and J shed 5 bases, with 18 bases lying between them.

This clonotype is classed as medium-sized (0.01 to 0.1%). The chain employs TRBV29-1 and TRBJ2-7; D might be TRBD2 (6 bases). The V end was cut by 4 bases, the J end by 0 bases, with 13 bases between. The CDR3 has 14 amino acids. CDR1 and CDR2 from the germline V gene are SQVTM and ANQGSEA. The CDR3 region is CSVVLVGGSYEQYF. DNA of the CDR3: TGCAGCGTTGTTCTTGTGGGGGGCTCCTACGAGCAGTACTTC.

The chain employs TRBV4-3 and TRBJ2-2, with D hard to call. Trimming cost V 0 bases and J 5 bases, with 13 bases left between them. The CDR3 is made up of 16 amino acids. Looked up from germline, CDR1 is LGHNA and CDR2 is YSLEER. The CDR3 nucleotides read TGCGCCAGCAGCCAAGAAAGGCAACCTTTAACCGGGGAGCTGTTTTTT. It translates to CASSQERQPLTGELFF.

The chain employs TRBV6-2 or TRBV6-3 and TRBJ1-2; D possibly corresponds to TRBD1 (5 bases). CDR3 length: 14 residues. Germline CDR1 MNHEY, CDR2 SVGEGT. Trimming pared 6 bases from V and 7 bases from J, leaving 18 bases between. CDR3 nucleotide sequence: TGTGCCAGCAGGACGACAGCCCGGTGGGGTGGCTACACCTTC. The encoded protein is CASRTTARWGGYTF.

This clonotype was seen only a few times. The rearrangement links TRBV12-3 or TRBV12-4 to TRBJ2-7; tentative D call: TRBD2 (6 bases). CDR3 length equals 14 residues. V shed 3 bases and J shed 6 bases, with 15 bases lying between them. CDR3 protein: CASSFGGGPGEQYF. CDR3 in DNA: TGTGCCAGCAGTTTTGGCGGAGGGCCGGGCGAGCAGTACTTC.

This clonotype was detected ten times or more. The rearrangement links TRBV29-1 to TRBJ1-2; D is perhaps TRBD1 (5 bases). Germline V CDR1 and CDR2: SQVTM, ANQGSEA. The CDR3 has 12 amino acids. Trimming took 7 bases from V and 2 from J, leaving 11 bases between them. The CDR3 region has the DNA TGCAGCGCCTCCGACAGCAACTATGGCTACACCTTC. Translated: CSASDSNYGYTF.

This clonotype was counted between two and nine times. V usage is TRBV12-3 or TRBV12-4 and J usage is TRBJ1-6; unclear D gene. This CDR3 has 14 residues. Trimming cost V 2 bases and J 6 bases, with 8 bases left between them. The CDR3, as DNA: TGTGCCAGCAGTTTACCCCGGGTTAATTCACCCCTCCACTTT. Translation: CASSLPRVNSPLHF.

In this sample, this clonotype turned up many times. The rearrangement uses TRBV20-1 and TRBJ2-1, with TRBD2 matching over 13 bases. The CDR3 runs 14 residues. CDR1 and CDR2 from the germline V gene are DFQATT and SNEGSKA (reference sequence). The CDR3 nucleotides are TGCGGTTCCCAGGGACTAGCGGGATACAATGAGCAGTTCTTC. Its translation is CGSQGLAGYNEQFF.

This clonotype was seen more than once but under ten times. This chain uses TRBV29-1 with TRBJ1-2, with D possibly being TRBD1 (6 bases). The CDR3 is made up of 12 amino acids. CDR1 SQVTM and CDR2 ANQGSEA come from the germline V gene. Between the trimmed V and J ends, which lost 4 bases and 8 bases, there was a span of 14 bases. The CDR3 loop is CSVADSGRGYTF. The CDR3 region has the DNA TGCAGCGTTGCGGACAGCGGAAGGGGCTACACCTTC.

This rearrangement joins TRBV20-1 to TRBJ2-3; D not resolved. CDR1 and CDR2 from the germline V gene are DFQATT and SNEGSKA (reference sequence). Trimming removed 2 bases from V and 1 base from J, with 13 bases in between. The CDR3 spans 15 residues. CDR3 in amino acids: CSARLSQTGTDTQYF. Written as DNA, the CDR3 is TGCAGTGCTAGACTAAGCCAGACTGGCACAGATACGCAGTATTTT.

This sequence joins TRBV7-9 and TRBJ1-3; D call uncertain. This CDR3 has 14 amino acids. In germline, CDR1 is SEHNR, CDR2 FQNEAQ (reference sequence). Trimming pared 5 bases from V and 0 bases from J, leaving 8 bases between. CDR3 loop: CASSQGRSGNTIYF. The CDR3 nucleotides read TGTGCCAGCAGCCAAGGACGCTCTGGAAACACCATATATTTT.